This TCR beta chain originates from a study of blood T cells in healthy people across ages. A second PCR, run for roughly 6 to 11 cycles, used a sample-barcoded 5' primer plus a J-beta primer mix. TCRdb re-called the 5' RACE reads through MiXCR, storing one row per CDR3 protein. The table shows fewer than 950,000 distinct CDR3 sequences, with about 36% occurring only once. Researchers isolated at least 6.5 million PBMCs per sample. V gave up 8 bases and J gave up 4 bases; unmatched junction bases: 8. CDR3 size: 15 residues. Concerning this clonotype: Antigen unknown.

Study results and caveats: More naive CD4+ cells and higher diversity marked long-lived donors relative to aged donors.

This receptor was obtained from a man younger than 35 in good health. Material for sequencing was blood. The chain links TRBV12-3 or TRBV12-4 to TRBJ1-2; 12 positions match TRBD1. The CDR3 region is CASSAGTGGVYGYTF. The CDR3 DNA reads as TGTGCCAGCTCGGCCGGGACAGGGGGCGTCTATGGCTACACCTTC.